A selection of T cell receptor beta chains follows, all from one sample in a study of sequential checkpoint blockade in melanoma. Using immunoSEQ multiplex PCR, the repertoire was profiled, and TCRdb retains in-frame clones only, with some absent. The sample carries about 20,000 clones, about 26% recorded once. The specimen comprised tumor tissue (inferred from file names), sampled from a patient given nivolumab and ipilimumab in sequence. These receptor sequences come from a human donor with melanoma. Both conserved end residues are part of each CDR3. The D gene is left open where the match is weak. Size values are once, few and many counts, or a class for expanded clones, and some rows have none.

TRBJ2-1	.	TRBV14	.	TGTGCCAGCCGACCAACTAATAGCTCCTACAATGAGCAGTTCTTC	CASRPTNSSYNEQFF
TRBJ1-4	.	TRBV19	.	TGTGCCAGTAGTATAAACAGAAATGAAAAACTGTTTTTT	CASSINRNEKLFF
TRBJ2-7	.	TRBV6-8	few	TGTGCCAGCAGTCCTGGGCTATGGGACGAGCAGTACTTC	CASSPGLWDEQYF
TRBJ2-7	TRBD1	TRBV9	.	TGTGCCAGCAGTGAACAGGGGATGAACGAGCAGTACTTC	CASSEQGMNEQYF
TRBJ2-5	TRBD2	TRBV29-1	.	TGCAGCGTCCTAGCGGGCAAACAAGAGACCCAGTACTTC	CSVLAGKQETQYF
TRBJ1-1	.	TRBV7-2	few	TGTGCCAGCAGTCTGTGGGGGGGCGCTGAAGCTTTCTTT	CASSLWGGAEAFF
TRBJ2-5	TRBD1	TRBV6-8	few	TGTGCCAGCAGGGGCGGACAGGGGGCCCGCAGAATTGAGACCCAGTACTTC	CASRGGQGARRIETQYF
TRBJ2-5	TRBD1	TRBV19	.	TGTGCCAGTAGTCCCCGGGACAGGGAAAAGACCCAGTACTTC	CASSPRDREKTQYF
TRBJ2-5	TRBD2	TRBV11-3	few	TGTGCCAGCAGCTTAGATCTTAGCGGGACCGGGCGGGAGACCCAGTACTTC	CASSLDLSGTGRETQYF
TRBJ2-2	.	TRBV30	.	TGTGCCTGGATTGCGACAGGAACGAACACCGGGGAGCTGTTTTTT	CAWIATGTNTGELFF
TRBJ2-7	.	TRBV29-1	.	TGCAGCGCTTTTTCTTCCAAGGCAGGCTCCTACGAGCAGTACTTC	CSAFSSKAGSYEQYF
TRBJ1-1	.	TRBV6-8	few	TGTGCCAGCAGCCGACCGACGACAGGGAACACTGAAGCTTTCTTT	CASSRPTTGNTEAFF
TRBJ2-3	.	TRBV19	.	TGTGCCAGTAGGTATCAACAGTCTAGCACAGATACGCAGTATTTT	CASRYQQSSTDTQYF
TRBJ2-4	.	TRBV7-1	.	TGTGCTAGCAGCGACCAAGCCAAAAACATTCAGTACTTC	CASSDQAKNIQYF
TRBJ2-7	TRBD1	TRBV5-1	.	TGCGCCAGCAGCTTGGCGGGACAGGCTCCCTACGAGCAGTACTTC	CASSLAGQAPYEQYF
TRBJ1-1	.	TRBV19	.	TGTGCCAGCGAAAGGGCAGGTTTAATGGGTGTGAACACTGAAGCTTTCTTT	CASERAGLMGVNTEAFF
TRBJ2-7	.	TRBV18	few	TGTGCCAGCTCCCCTCAAGTGCGCCCCTACGAGCAGTACTTC	CASSPQVRPYEQYF
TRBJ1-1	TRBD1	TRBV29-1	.	TGCAGCGTTGCTAGGACAGGGTGGAACACTGAAGCTTTCTTT	CSVARTGWNTEAFF
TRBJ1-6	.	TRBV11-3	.	TGTGCCAGCAGCTTATTTACGGGGAAAAATTCACCCCTCCACTTT	CASSLFTGKNSPLHF
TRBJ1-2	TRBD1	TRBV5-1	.	TGCGCCAGCAGCTTTTCGCCAGGGGGCAACTATGGCTACACCTTC	CASSFSPGGNYGYTF
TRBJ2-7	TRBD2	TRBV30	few	TGTGCCTGGAGTCCGGGACTAGCGGCCTACGAGCAGTACTTC	CAWSPGLAAYEQYF
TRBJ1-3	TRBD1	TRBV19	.	TGTGCCAGTGGGGGGGACCGGACAGGAAGAAACACCATATATTTT	CASGGDRTGRNTIYF
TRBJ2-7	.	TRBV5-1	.	TGCGCCAGCAGCGCAACTCGATTCCCTGGCGACGAGCAGTACTTC	CASSATRFPGDEQYF
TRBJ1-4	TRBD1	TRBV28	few	TGTGCCAGCAGTACCTCCAGGGGGTTTCGGACTAATGAAAAACTGTTTTTT	CASSTSRGFRTNEKLFF
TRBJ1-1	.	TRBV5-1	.	TGCGCCAGCAGCCGGCGTCCAGGGAACACTGAAGCTTTCTTT	CASSRRPGNTEAFF
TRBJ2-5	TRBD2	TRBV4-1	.	TGCGCCAGCAGTCGCCCGGGGCGGGGGGGTGCTGAAGAGACCCAGTACTTC	CASSRPGRGGAEETQYF
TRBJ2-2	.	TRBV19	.	TGTGCTTCGGGCGGGTTCAACACCGGGGAGCTGTTTTTT	CASGGFNTGELFF
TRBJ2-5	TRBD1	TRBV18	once	TGTGCCAGCTCACCGGGACAGGGAAAAGGAGAGACCCAGTACTTC	CASSPGQGKGETQYF
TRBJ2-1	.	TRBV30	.	TGTGCCTGGAGTGGGGTAGGGGCAGGACTGAGCTCCTACAATGAGCAGTTCTTC	CAWSGVGAGLSSYNEQFF
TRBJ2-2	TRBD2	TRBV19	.	TGTGCCAGTAGTCAGATAGCGGGGGGGCGCACCGGGGAGCTGTTTTTT	CASSQIAGGRTGELFF
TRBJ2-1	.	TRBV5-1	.	TGCGCCAGCAGCCGTAAGCTGGGGACGTCGAATGAGCAGTTCTTC	CASSRKLGTSNEQFF
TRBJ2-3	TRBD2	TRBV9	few	TGTGCCAGCAGCGTTCTCCAGCGGGGCGAAACAGATACGCAGTATTTT	CASSVLQRGETDTQYF
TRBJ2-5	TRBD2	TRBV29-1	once	TGCAGCGCCGATAGTACTAGCGGGGTTGGAGAGACCCAGTACTTC	CSADSTSGVGETQYF
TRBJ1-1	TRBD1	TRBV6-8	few	TGTGCCAGCAGCTTACAGGGGGGGAGGTCTGAAGCTTTCTTT	CASSLQGGRSEAFF
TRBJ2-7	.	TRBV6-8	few	TGTGCCAGCAGGGAACAGGGCCTCAACGAGCAGTACTTC	CASREQGLNEQYF
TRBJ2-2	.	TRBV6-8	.	TGTGCCAGCAGTTACAGGAGGGGGACCGGGGAGCTGTTTTTT	CASSYRRGTGELFF
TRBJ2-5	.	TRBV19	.	TGTGCCAGTAGTATTCGGGATCAAGAGACCCAGTACTTC	CASSIRDQETQYF
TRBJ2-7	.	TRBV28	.	TGTGCCAGCAGTTACCCGGACTCCTACGAGCAGTACTTC	CASSYPDSYEQYF
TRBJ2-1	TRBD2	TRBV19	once	TGTGCCAGTAGTACACCGGGGGGTAGCAATGAGCAGTTCTTC	CASSTPGGSNEQFF
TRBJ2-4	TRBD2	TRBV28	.	TGTGCCAGCAATCGAGCGGGAACCCAAAACATTCAGTACTTC	CASNRAGTQNIQYF
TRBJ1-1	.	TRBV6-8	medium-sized	TGTGCCAGCAGTACAACCGGGCGGGGGTTGAACACTGAAGCTTTCTTT	CASSTTGRGLNTEAFF
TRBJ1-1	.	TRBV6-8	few	TGTGCCAGCAGTTACAACAGGTTGAACACTGAAGCTTTCTTT	CASSYNRLNTEAFF
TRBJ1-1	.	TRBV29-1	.	TGCAGCGTTGAGCTGGGGGTGAACACTGAAGCTTTCTTT	CSVELGVNTEAFF